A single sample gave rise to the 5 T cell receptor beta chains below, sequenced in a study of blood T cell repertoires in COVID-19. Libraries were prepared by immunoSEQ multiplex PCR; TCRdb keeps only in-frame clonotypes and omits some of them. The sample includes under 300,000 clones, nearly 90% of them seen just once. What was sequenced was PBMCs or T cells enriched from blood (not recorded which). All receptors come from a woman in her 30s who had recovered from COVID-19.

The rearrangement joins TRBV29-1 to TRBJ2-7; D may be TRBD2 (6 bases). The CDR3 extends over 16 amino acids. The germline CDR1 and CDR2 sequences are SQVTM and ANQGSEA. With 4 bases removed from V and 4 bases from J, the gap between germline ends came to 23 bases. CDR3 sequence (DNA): TGCAGCGTTGTAGGAGGGGTCGACGCGACATCTTACGAGCAGTACTTC. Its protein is CSVVGGVDATSYEQYF.

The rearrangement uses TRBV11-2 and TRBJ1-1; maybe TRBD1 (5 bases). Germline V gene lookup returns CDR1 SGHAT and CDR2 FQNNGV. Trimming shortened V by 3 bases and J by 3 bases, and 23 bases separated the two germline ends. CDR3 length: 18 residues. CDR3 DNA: TGTGCCAGCAGCTTGGGGACTGGCGGCCCCAGGTTGGACACTGAAGCTTTCTTT. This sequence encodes CASSLGTGGPRLDTEAFF.

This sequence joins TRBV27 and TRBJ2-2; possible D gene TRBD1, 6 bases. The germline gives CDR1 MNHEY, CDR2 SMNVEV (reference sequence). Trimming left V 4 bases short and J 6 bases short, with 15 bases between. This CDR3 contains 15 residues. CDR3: CASSSQGGRSGELFF. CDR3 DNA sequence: TGTGCCAGCAGTTCCCAAGGGGGTCGGTCCGGGGAGCTGTTTTTT.

CDR3 loop: CASSGRTASYGYTF. DNA of the CDR3: TGTGCCAGCAGCGGCCGGACAGCGTCCTATGGCTACACCTTC. The rearrangement links TRBV21-1 to TRBJ1-2; the table's D call, TRBD1, has no DNA check behind it. TRBV21-1 is a documented pseudogene. This CDR3 is built from 14 residues.

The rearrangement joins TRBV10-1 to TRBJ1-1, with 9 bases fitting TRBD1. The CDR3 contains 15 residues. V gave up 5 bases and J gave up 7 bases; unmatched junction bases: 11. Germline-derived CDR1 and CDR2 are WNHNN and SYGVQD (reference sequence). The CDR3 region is CASSSNRGRLGEAFF. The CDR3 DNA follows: TGCGCCAGCAGTTCGAACAGGGGGCGCCTCGGTGAAGCTTTCTTT.